This TCR beta chain was profiled in a study of blood T cell repertoires in COVID-19. In the study's own analysis: Counts of nucleated cells, estimated from reference gene primer amplification, were obtained. Profiled with immunoSEQ multiplex PCR; TCRdb holds only in-frame clones, not every one. For V, J and clone size, that table is used; D and trimming come from the DNA. This table has 290,000 or so clones, roughly 89% appearing once. V was pared by 5 bases and J by 2 bases, with 19 bases between. The germline gives CDR1 MDHEN, CDR2 SYDVKM. The CDR3 consists of 16 residues. Source material: PBMCs or T cells enriched from blood (not recorded which). The V call is TRBV28, the J call TRBJ2-7; D perhaps matches TRBD1 (6 bases). The clonotype comes from a woman in her late teens or twenties with acute COVID-19. The CDR3 region is CASSPGQLPSPYEQYF. Written as DNA, the CDR3 is TGTGCCAGCAGTCCCGGACAGCTTCCCAGTCCCTACGAGCAGTACTTC. Complete variable domain (other parts from reference TRBV28 and TRBJ2-7): DVKVTQSSRYLVKRTGEKVFLECVQDMDHENMFWYRQDPGLGLRLIYFSYDVKMKEKGDIPEGYSVSREKKERFSLILESASTNQTSMYLCASSPGQLPSPYEQYFGPGTRLTVT.